The rows below give T cell receptor beta chains drawn from one sample of a study of T cell changes during pregnancy in multiple sclerosis. TCRdb's copy holds only in-frame clones and misses some; the assay was immunoSEQ multiplex PCR. There are about 44,000 clones in the sample; 94% occur only once, and around 0.5% lies in the top ten. This specimen was CD4+ T cells from peripheral blood mononuclear cells, taken in the first trimester of pregnancy. These receptors came from a female donor with multiple sclerosis, enrolled in a pregnancy study. Each CDR3 is given with its conserved first and last residue. Fields, in order: clone size, V gene, D gene, J gene, CDR3 DNA, CDR3 protein. A D gene is named only where the DNA matches it firmly. Size is stated for part of the rows, as once, few or many counts, or as a class when the clone is expanded.

clone_size: -
v_call: TRBV5-1
d_call: TRBD1
j_call: TRBJ2-7
cdr3_nt: TGCGCCAGCCTACCCGGGACAGGGGAAGGGGAGCAGTACTTC
cdr3_aa: CASLPGTGEGEQYF

clone_size: -
v_call: TRBV20-1
d_call: -
j_call: TRBJ1-2
cdr3_nt: TGCAGTGCTAGACTTCAACGGGGCTACACCTTC
cdr3_aa: CSARLQRGYTF

clone_size: -
v_call: TRBV9
d_call: TRBD1
j_call: TRBJ1-6
cdr3_nt: TGTGCCAGCAGTTTAGGACAGGGGTCGAGCCTTAATTCACCCCTCCACTTT
cdr3_aa: CASSLGQGSSLNSPLHF

clone_size: -
v_call: TRBV5-1
d_call: -
j_call: TRBJ2-1
cdr3_nt: TGCGCCAGCAGCTTTAACTATGCCCTAGATGAGCAGTTCTTC
cdr3_aa: CASSFNYALDEQFF

clone_size: few
v_call: TRBV6-1
d_call: -
j_call: TRBJ1-1
cdr3_nt: TGTGCCAGCAAACTCAGTCGGGCGGGGGAAACTGAAGCTTTCTTT
cdr3_aa: CASKLSRAGETEAFF

clone_size: -
v_call: TRBV5-6
d_call: TRBD1
j_call: TRBJ1-5
cdr3_nt: TGTGCCAGCAGCTGGGGGACAGGGGACAATCAGCCCCAGCATTTT
cdr3_aa: CASSWGTGDNQPQHF

clone_size: -
v_call: TRBV6-6
d_call: TRBD1
j_call: TRBJ2-5
cdr3_nt: TGTGCCAGCAGTTACTCACAGGGGCTGGAGACCCAGTACTTC
cdr3_aa: CASSYSQGLETQYF

clone_size: -
v_call: TRBV19
d_call: -
j_call: TRBJ2-2
cdr3_nt: TGTGCCAGTAGTACCGACAGGTTTCCGACCGGGGAGCTGTTTTTT
cdr3_aa: CASSTDRFPTGELFF

clone_size: -
v_call: TRBV18
d_call: TRBD2
j_call: TRBJ2-1
cdr3_nt: TGTGCCAGCTCACTACTAGCGGGGCGCAATGAGCAGTTCTTC
cdr3_aa: CASSLLAGRNEQFF

clone_size: -
v_call: TRBV5-1
d_call: TRBD1
j_call: TRBJ1-2
cdr3_nt: TGCGCCAGCAGTAAACCGACAGGGAACTATGGCTACACCTTC
cdr3_aa: CASSKPTGNYGYTF

clone_size: -
v_call: TRBV7-6
d_call: -
j_call: TRBJ2-5
cdr3_nt: TGTGCCAGCAGTCTATACGAAACGGGGTTCACGACCCAGTACTTC
cdr3_aa: CASSLYETGFTTQYF

clone_size: -
v_call: TRBV5-1
d_call: TRBD1
j_call: TRBJ1-1
cdr3_nt: TGCGCCAGCAGCGTCGGGTCAGGGGGGCGTCTCTTTTACGCTGAAGCTTTCTTT
cdr3_aa: CASSVGSGGRLFYAEAFF

clone_size: -
v_call: TRBV7-2
d_call: -
j_call: TRBJ1-2
cdr3_nt: TGTGCCAGCAGCTCCACCCCGGGGGGGGTTGGCTACACCTTC
cdr3_aa: CASSSTPGGVGYTF

clone_size: -
v_call: TRBV6-1
d_call: -
j_call: TRBJ1-3
cdr3_nt: TGTGCCAGCAGTGAGAGGTCGGGGGACACCATATATTTT
cdr3_aa: CASSERSGDTIYF

clone_size: -
v_call: TRBV6-5
d_call: TRBD1
j_call: TRBJ1-1
cdr3_nt: TGTGCCAGCAGTCGGACAGGGGGGACTGAAGCTTTCTTT
cdr3_aa: CASSRTGGTEAFF

clone_size: -
v_call: TRBV7-3
d_call: TRBD1
j_call: TRBJ2-6
cdr3_nt: TGTGCCAGCAGCAGACAGGGCCCTGGGGCCAACGTCCTGACTTTC
cdr3_aa: CASSRQGPGANVLTF

clone_size: -
v_call: TRBV13
d_call: TRBD2
j_call: TRBJ2-3
cdr3_nt: TGTGCCAGCAGCTTAGCGGGGGGGATTACGCAGTATTTT
cdr3_aa: CASSLAGGITQYF

clone_size: -
v_call: TRBV13
d_call: TRBD1
j_call: TRBJ2-7
cdr3_nt: TGTGCCAGCAGCTTCCAACAGGGGTTGAACGAGCAGTACTTC
cdr3_aa: CASSFQQGLNEQYF

clone_size: -
v_call: TRBV5-1
d_call: TRBD2
j_call: TRBJ2-2
cdr3_nt: TGCGCCAGCAGCTTTGCTAGCGGGGGCCCGACGAACACCGGGGAGCTGTTTTTT
cdr3_aa: CASSFASGGPTNTGELFF

clone_size: -
v_call: TRBV10-3
d_call: TRBD1
j_call: TRBJ2-7
cdr3_nt: TGTGCCATAGGGACAGGGGGAGGGTCCTACGAGCAGTACTTC
cdr3_aa: CAIGTGGGSYEQYF

clone_size: -
v_call: TRBV6-5
d_call: -
j_call: TRBJ2-1
cdr3_nt: TGTGCCAGCAGTTACCCGGGAACCAATGAGCAGTTCTTC
cdr3_aa: CASSYPGTNEQFF

clone_size: once
v_call: TRBV6-1
d_call: -
j_call: TRBJ2-3
cdr3_nt: TGTGCCAGCCTTGACTCTTACACAGATACGCAGTATTTT
cdr3_aa: CASLDSYTDTQYF

clone_size: -
v_call: TRBV29-1
d_call: -
j_call: TRBJ1-1
cdr3_nt: TGCAGCGTTCGACAGTGGGACACTGAAGCTTTCTTT
cdr3_aa: CSVRQWDTEAFF

clone_size: -
v_call: TRBV7-8
d_call: TRBD1
j_call: TRBJ1-1
cdr3_nt: TGTGCCAGCAGCTTACACTCACTTGGACAGGTGAACACTGAAGCTTTCTTT
cdr3_aa: CASSLHSLGQVNTEAFF

clone_size: -
v_call: TRBV5-1
d_call: TRBD1
j_call: TRBJ2-7
cdr3_nt: TGCGCCAGCAGCGCGACAGGGTTCGAGCAGTACTTC
cdr3_aa: CASSATGFEQYF

clone_size: -
v_call: TRBV27
d_call: -
j_call: TRBJ2-7
cdr3_nt: TGTGCCAGCAGTTTAGACAGGAAACCATCCTACGAGCAGTACTTC
cdr3_aa: CASSLDRKPSYEQYF

clone_size: -
v_call: TRBV19
d_call: TRBD1
j_call: TRBJ1-2
cdr3_nt: TGTGCCAGCCGATCACGGACAGGGGATCACTATGGCTACACCTTC
cdr3_aa: CASRSRTGDHYGYTF

clone_size: -
v_call: TRBV7-7
d_call: -
j_call: TRBJ2-5
cdr3_nt: TGTGCTAGCAGCCAGGGCGGGGTCGGGGAGACCCAGTACTTC
cdr3_aa: CASSQGGVGETQYF

clone_size: -
v_call: TRBV27
d_call: -
j_call: TRBJ1-5
cdr3_nt: TGTGCCAGCAGTTTATCCTGGGAGGGCGCGAATAATCAGCCCCAGCATTTT
cdr3_aa: CASSLSWEGANNQPQHF

clone_size: -
v_call: TRBV5-6
d_call: TRBD2
j_call: TRBJ2-3
cdr3_nt: TGTGCCAGCAGCCGTACCGGGACTAGCGGGGAAGCGCAGTATTTT
cdr3_aa: CASSRTGTSGEAQYF

clone_size: -
v_call: TRBV7-9
d_call: TRBD2
j_call: TRBJ2-5
cdr3_nt: TGTGCCAGCAGCGGGAGGGGTGTCCAAGAGACCCAGTACTTC
cdr3_aa: CASSGRGVQETQYF

clone_size: -
v_call: TRBV18
d_call: TRBD1
j_call: TRBJ1-2
cdr3_nt: TGTGCCAGCTCACCACCGGGACAGGGACCCGGGGGGACCTTC
cdr3_aa: CASSPPGQGPGGTF

clone_size: -
v_call: TRBV29-1
d_call: TRBD2
j_call: TRBJ2-2
cdr3_nt: TGCAGCGCCCTGAATGGGGCTAGCGGGGGTCCCGGGGAGCTGTTTTTT
cdr3_aa: CSALNGASGGPGELFF

clone_size: -
v_call: TRBV4-1
d_call: -
j_call: TRBJ1-5
cdr3_nt: TGCGCCAGCAGCCAATTGGGGGGAGGCAATCAGCCCCAGCATTTT
cdr3_aa: CASSQLGGGNQPQHF

clone_size: once
v_call: TRBV5-4
d_call: -
j_call: TRBJ1-2
cdr3_nt: TGTGCCAGCAGCTTGTCAATGCAGAAGTCGCACTATGGCTACACCTTC
cdr3_aa: CASSLSMQKSHYGYTF

clone_size: -
v_call: TRBV2
d_call: -
j_call: TRBJ2-1
cdr3_nt: TGTGCCAGCAGTAGCCCTGCTAGCCGTAGCTCCTACAATGAGCAGTTCTTC
cdr3_aa: CASSSPASRSSYNEQFF

clone_size: -
v_call: TRBV5-4
d_call: TRBD2
j_call: TRBJ2-7
cdr3_nt: TGTGCCAGCAGCGCTCCCGGGACTATAGGATCCTACGAGCAGTACTTC
cdr3_aa: CASSAPGTIGSYEQYF

clone_size: -
v_call: TRBV10-2
d_call: TRBD1
j_call: TRBJ1-3
cdr3_nt: TGCGCCAGCAGAACAGGGGGCCCTGGAAACACCATATATTTT
cdr3_aa: CASRTGGPGNTIYF

clone_size: once
v_call: TRBV2
d_call: TRBD1
j_call: TRBJ1-6
cdr3_nt: TGTGCCAGCAATGCGGGACAGGGAAATTCACCCCTCCACTTT
cdr3_aa: CASNAGQGNSPLHF

clone_size: once
v_call: TRBV6-1
d_call: -
j_call: TRBJ2-3
cdr3_nt: TGTGCCAGCAGGGAGGTAGATACGCAGTATTTT
cdr3_aa: CASREVDTQYF

clone_size: -
v_call: TRBV5-1
d_call: TRBD1
j_call: TRBJ2-3
cdr3_nt: TGCGCCAGCAGCTTGATGGACAGGGGCAGGGATACGCAGTATTTT
cdr3_aa: CASSLMDRGRDTQYF

clone_size: -
v_call: TRBV18
d_call: TRBD1
j_call: TRBJ1-6
cdr3_nt: TGTGCCAGCTCACCGGGGACAGGGGGGTCACCCCTCCACTTT
cdr3_aa: CASSPGTGGSPLHF